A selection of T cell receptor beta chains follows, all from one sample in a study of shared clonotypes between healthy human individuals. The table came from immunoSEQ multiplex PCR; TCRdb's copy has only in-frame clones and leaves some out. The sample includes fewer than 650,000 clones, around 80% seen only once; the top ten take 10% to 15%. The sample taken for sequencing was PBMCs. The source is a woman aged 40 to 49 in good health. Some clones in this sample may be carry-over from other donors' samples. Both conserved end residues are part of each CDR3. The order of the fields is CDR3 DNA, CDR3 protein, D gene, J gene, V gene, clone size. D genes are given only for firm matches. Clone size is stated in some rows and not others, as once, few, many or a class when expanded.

CDR3 DNA: TGTGCCAGCAGCTTATATCCGGGAGGGACCAATGAGCAGTTCTTC
CDR3 protein: CASSLYPGGTNEQFF
D gene: TRBD2
J gene: TRBJ2-1
V gene: TRBV7-9
clone size: NA

CDR3 DNA: TGTGCCAGCATCGAAAGACAGGGCAGCACTGAAGCTTTCTTT
CDR3 protein: CASIERQGSTEAFF
D gene: TRBD1
J gene: TRBJ1-1
V gene: TRBV7-9
clone size: few

CDR3 DNA: TGTGCCAGCAGTCCACAGGGGAGGGATGGCTACACCTTC
CDR3 protein: CASSPQGRDGYTF
D gene: TRBD1
J gene: TRBJ1-2
V gene: TRBV6-6
clone size: NA

CDR3 DNA: TGTGCCAGCAGCGCTTGGGACAGTTCCTACGAGCAGTACTTC
CDR3 protein: CASSAWDSSYEQYF
D gene: TRBD1
J gene: TRBJ2-7
V gene: TRBV9
clone size: NA

CDR3 DNA: TGTGCCAGCAGGAGCAATAGCAATCAGCCCCAGCATTTT
CDR3 protein: CASRSNSNQPQHF
D gene: NA
J gene: TRBJ1-5
V gene: TRBV6-5
clone size: NA

CDR3 DNA: TGTGCCAGCAGCTTAGTCGGCGGGAGGGCCGCAGATACGCAGTATTTT
CDR3 protein: CASSLVGGRAADTQYF
D gene: TRBD2
J gene: TRBJ2-3
V gene: TRBV7-2
clone size: NA

CDR3 DNA: TGTGCCTGGGACTCGGGAGGCAATCAGCCCCAGCATTTT
CDR3 protein: CAWDSGGNQPQHF
D gene: NA
J gene: TRBJ1-5
V gene: TRBV30
clone size: NA

CDR3 DNA: TGCAGCGTTGGATCAGTGAACACTGAAGCTTTCTTT
CDR3 protein: CSVGSVNTEAFF
D gene: NA
J gene: TRBJ1-1
V gene: TRBV29-1
clone size: few

CDR3 DNA: TGTGCCAGCAGCTTGGTGGTGGGACATAGCGGGAGTCAGACCCAGTACTTC
CDR3 protein: CASSLVVGHSGSQTQYF
D gene: TRBD2
J gene: TRBJ2-5
V gene: TRBV5-4
clone size: once

CDR3 DNA: TGTGCCAGCAGTGTTTACGGGAGGTTCGAGCAGTACTTC
CDR3 protein: CASSVYGRFEQYF
D gene: TRBD2
J gene: TRBJ2-7
V gene: TRBV2
clone size: NA

CDR3 DNA: TGTGCCAGCAGTTCCTCAGGAGGTGGACAGAAAACCTACGAGCAGTACTTC
CDR3 protein: CASSSSGGGQKTYEQYF
D gene: NA
J gene: TRBJ2-7
V gene: TRBV28
clone size: few

CDR3 DNA: TGTGCCAGCAGTTTGGAGGTTACGGGCTACGAGCAGTACTTC
CDR3 protein: CASSLEVTGYEQYF
D gene: NA
J gene: TRBJ2-7
V gene: TRBV28
clone size: NA

CDR3 DNA: TGCGCCAGCAGCTTGGCGGGCGGAGGGTCAGATACGCAGTATTTT
CDR3 protein: CASSLAGGGSDTQYF
D gene: NA
J gene: TRBJ2-3
V gene: TRBV5-1
clone size: NA

CDR3 DNA: TGTGCCAGCAGACTCTATAGCAATCAGCCCCAGCATTTT
CDR3 protein: CASRLYSNQPQHF
D gene: NA
J gene: TRBJ1-5
V gene: TRBV7-8
clone size: NA

CDR3 DNA: TGTGCCATCTCGGCTAGCGGGAGGGACTACAATGAGCAGTTCTTC
CDR3 protein: CAISASGRDYNEQFF
D gene: TRBD2
J gene: TRBJ2-1
V gene: TRBV10-3
clone size: NA

CDR3 DNA: TGTGCCACCAGCAGAGAACGAGCTTCCCCCCAGCAGTACTTC
CDR3 protein: CATSRERASPQQYF
D gene: NA
J gene: TRBJ2-7
V gene: TRBV15
clone size: NA

CDR3 DNA: TGTGCCAGCAGCTTTACGATAGATGAGCAGTTCTTC
CDR3 protein: CASSFTIDEQFF
D gene: NA
J gene: TRBJ2-1
V gene: TRBV5-6
clone size: NA

CDR3 DNA: TGTGCCAGCAGCCCGGGACTAGCAGTGGGGACCCAGTACTTC
CDR3 protein: CASSPGLAVGTQYF
D gene: TRBD2
J gene: TRBJ2-5
V gene: TRBV7-3
clone size: NA

CDR3 DNA: TGTGCCAGCTCACCAGGTACTAGCGGGAGATATGAGCAGTTCTTC
CDR3 protein: CASSPGTSGRYEQFF
D gene: TRBD2
J gene: TRBJ2-1
V gene: TRBV18
clone size: NA

CDR3 DNA: TGTGCCAGTAGTATTCGCTCCACCCCGGGACGAGACAAAAACATTCAGTACTTC
CDR3 protein: CASSIRSTPGRDKNIQYF
D gene: NA
J gene: TRBJ2-4
V gene: TRBV19
clone size: NA

CDR3 DNA: TGTGCCAGCTCACCAAGGGCCGGGAACGGCGACGAGCAGTACTTC
CDR3 protein: CASSPRAGNGDEQYF
D gene: NA
J gene: TRBJ2-7
V gene: TRBV18
clone size: NA

CDR3 DNA: TGTGCCAGCAGCCCTTTGGGGCCCCTGATAGGCCCGGGTGGCTACACCTTC
CDR3 protein: CASSPLGPLIGPGGYTF
D gene: NA
J gene: TRBJ1-2
V gene: TRBV5-8
clone size: NA

CDR3 DNA: TGTGCCAGCAGGCCCGGACGAAACCTAAACACTGAAGCTTTCTTT
CDR3 protein: CASRPGRNLNTEAFF
D gene: NA
J gene: TRBJ1-1
V gene: TRBV28
clone size: once

CDR3 DNA: TGTGCCAGCAGCTTGACAGGGGGCTACGAGCAGTACTTC
CDR3 protein: CASSLTGGYEQYF
D gene: TRBD1
J gene: TRBJ2-7
V gene: TRBV5-6
clone size: NA

CDR3 DNA: TGCGCCAGCGGAATATTGGGACTAGGGGCAGGGGAGCTGTTTTTT
CDR3 protein: CASGILGLGAGELFF
D gene: TRBD2
J gene: TRBJ2-2
V gene: TRBV5-1
clone size: NA

CDR3 DNA: TGCGCCAGCAGTGACGGGAGGGCCGTAGAGACCCAGTACTTC
CDR3 protein: CASSDGRAVETQYF
D gene: TRBD2
J gene: TRBJ2-5
V gene: TRBV10-2
clone size: NA

CDR3 DNA: TGTGCCAGCAGCGTAGTGGGGGGAATATACAATGAGCAGTTCTTC
CDR3 protein: CASSVVGGIYNEQFF
D gene: NA
J gene: TRBJ2-1
V gene: TRBV9
clone size: many

CDR3 DNA: TGCGCCAGCAGCCTTGGGGGGCTAGCCAAAAACATTCAGTACTTC
CDR3 protein: CASSLGGLAKNIQYF
D gene: NA
J gene: TRBJ2-4
V gene: TRBV5-1
clone size: NA

CDR3 DNA: TGTGCCAGCAGCTTTTACAGGCGACAGACCCAGTACTTC
CDR3 protein: CASSFYRRQTQYF
D gene: NA
J gene: TRBJ2-5
V gene: TRBV13
clone size: NA

CDR3 DNA: TGTGCCAGCTCAGGGGCTAGCGGGAGCGTCGGCAATGAGCAGTTCTTC
CDR3 protein: CASSGASGSVGNEQFF
D gene: TRBD2
J gene: TRBJ2-1
V gene: TRBV5-4
clone size: NA

CDR3 DNA: TGTGCCAGCAGTACCCCTAGTTATGGGACCGGGGAGCTGTTTTTT
CDR3 protein: CASSTPSYGTGELFF
D gene: NA
J gene: TRBJ2-2
V gene: TRBV11-2
clone size: NA

CDR3 DNA: TGCGCCAGCAGCCAAGCGGGAGGGACCCCATACGAGCAGTACTTC
CDR3 protein: CASSQAGGTPYEQYF
D gene: TRBD2
J gene: TRBJ2-7
V gene: TRBV4-1
clone size: NA

CDR3 DNA: TGCGCCAGCACCCGGACTAGCGGGGCCTACGAGCAGTACTTC
CDR3 protein: CASTRTSGAYEQYF
D gene: TRBD2
J gene: TRBJ2-7
V gene: TRBV23-1
clone size: NA

CDR3 DNA: TGTGCCAGCAGTGTGGGGCTAGCGGGAAACGAGCAGTACTTC
CDR3 protein: CASSVGLAGNEQYF
D gene: TRBD2
J gene: TRBJ2-7
V gene: TRBV2
clone size: once

CDR3 DNA: TGCGCCAGCAGCCAAGATCGCAGCTCGTCCCGGGGCGTCCTGACTTTC
CDR3 protein: CASSQDRSSSRGVLTF
D gene: NA
J gene: TRBJ2-6
V gene: TRBV4-1
clone size: NA

CDR3 DNA: TGCAGTGCCGTCCCCGAAGATACGCAGTATTTT
CDR3 protein: CSAVPEDTQYF
D gene: NA
J gene: TRBJ2-3
V gene: TRBV20-1
clone size: NA

CDR3 DNA: TGTGCCAGCAGTTACCGTCCACAGGGGAACACTGAAGCTTTCTTT
CDR3 protein: CASSYRPQGNTEAFF
D gene: NA
J gene: TRBJ1-1
V gene: TRBV27
clone size: many

CDR3 DNA: TGTGCCAGTAGTCGGGACATCTACTATGGCTACACCTTC
CDR3 protein: CASSRDIYYGYTF
D gene: NA
J gene: TRBJ1-2
V gene: TRBV19
clone size: NA

CDR3 DNA: TGCAGCGTTGGCCAGAGGGTGGGGGATACGCAGTATTTT
CDR3 protein: CSVGQRVGDTQYF
D gene: NA
J gene: TRBJ2-3
V gene: TRBV29-1
clone size: NA

CDR3 DNA: TGTGCCACCAGCAGAGCGCGGGAGGGTTTCAATGAGCAGTTCTTC
CDR3 protein: CATSRAREGFNEQFF
D gene: TRBD2
J gene: TRBJ2-1
V gene: TRBV15
clone size: many

CDR3 DNA: TGTGCCAGCAGCGCCGGACAGGGTTTCTCTTACGCTGAAGCTTTCTTT
CDR3 protein: CASSAGQGFSYAEAFF
D gene: TRBD1
J gene: TRBJ1-1
V gene: TRBV7-2
clone size: few

CDR3 DNA: TGTGCCAGCGGGAGAGTAGCGGGAGGCACCGGGGAGCTGTTTTTT
CDR3 protein: CASGRVAGGTGELFF
D gene: TRBD2
J gene: TRBJ2-2
V gene: TRBV28
clone size: NA

CDR3 DNA: TGTGCCAGTAGGAAAAGTCATGACAGGAACTATGGCTACACCTTC
CDR3 protein: CASRKSHDRNYGYTF
D gene: NA
J gene: TRBJ1-2
V gene: TRBV19
clone size: once

CDR3 DNA: TGTGCCAGCAGTTTATACAGGGTATATGGCTACACCTTC
CDR3 protein: CASSLYRVYGYTF
D gene: NA
J gene: TRBJ1-2
V gene: TRBV28
clone size: NA

CDR3 DNA: TGTGCCAGCAGTGAATCAGGGTTACAGCCCCAGCATTTT
CDR3 protein: CASSESGLQPQHF
D gene: NA
J gene: TRBJ1-5
V gene: TRBV6-1
clone size: NA

CDR3 DNA: TGTGCCAGCAGCCCCATCGGTAGCGGGAATCCAGATACGCAGTATTTT
CDR3 protein: CASSPIGSGNPDTQYF
D gene: TRBD2
J gene: TRBJ2-3
V gene: TRBV7-9
clone size: NA

CDR3 DNA: TGTGCCAGCAGCTTAGGGGGACAGGCCTCCTACGAGCAGTACTTC
CDR3 protein: CASSLGGQASYEQYF
D gene: TRBD1
J gene: TRBJ2-7
V gene: TRBV7-2
clone size: NA

CDR3 DNA: TGTGCCAGCAGTAGTTGGCGGGAATACTCCTACGAGCAGTACTTC
CDR3 protein: CASSSWREYSYEQYF
D gene: NA
J gene: TRBJ2-7
V gene: TRBV28
clone size: NA

CDR3 DNA: TGTGCCAGCAGTCAAGTAAGATCTGGCACTGAAGCTTTCTTT
CDR3 protein: CASSQVRSGTEAFF
D gene: NA
J gene: TRBJ1-1
V gene: TRBV6-1
clone size: once